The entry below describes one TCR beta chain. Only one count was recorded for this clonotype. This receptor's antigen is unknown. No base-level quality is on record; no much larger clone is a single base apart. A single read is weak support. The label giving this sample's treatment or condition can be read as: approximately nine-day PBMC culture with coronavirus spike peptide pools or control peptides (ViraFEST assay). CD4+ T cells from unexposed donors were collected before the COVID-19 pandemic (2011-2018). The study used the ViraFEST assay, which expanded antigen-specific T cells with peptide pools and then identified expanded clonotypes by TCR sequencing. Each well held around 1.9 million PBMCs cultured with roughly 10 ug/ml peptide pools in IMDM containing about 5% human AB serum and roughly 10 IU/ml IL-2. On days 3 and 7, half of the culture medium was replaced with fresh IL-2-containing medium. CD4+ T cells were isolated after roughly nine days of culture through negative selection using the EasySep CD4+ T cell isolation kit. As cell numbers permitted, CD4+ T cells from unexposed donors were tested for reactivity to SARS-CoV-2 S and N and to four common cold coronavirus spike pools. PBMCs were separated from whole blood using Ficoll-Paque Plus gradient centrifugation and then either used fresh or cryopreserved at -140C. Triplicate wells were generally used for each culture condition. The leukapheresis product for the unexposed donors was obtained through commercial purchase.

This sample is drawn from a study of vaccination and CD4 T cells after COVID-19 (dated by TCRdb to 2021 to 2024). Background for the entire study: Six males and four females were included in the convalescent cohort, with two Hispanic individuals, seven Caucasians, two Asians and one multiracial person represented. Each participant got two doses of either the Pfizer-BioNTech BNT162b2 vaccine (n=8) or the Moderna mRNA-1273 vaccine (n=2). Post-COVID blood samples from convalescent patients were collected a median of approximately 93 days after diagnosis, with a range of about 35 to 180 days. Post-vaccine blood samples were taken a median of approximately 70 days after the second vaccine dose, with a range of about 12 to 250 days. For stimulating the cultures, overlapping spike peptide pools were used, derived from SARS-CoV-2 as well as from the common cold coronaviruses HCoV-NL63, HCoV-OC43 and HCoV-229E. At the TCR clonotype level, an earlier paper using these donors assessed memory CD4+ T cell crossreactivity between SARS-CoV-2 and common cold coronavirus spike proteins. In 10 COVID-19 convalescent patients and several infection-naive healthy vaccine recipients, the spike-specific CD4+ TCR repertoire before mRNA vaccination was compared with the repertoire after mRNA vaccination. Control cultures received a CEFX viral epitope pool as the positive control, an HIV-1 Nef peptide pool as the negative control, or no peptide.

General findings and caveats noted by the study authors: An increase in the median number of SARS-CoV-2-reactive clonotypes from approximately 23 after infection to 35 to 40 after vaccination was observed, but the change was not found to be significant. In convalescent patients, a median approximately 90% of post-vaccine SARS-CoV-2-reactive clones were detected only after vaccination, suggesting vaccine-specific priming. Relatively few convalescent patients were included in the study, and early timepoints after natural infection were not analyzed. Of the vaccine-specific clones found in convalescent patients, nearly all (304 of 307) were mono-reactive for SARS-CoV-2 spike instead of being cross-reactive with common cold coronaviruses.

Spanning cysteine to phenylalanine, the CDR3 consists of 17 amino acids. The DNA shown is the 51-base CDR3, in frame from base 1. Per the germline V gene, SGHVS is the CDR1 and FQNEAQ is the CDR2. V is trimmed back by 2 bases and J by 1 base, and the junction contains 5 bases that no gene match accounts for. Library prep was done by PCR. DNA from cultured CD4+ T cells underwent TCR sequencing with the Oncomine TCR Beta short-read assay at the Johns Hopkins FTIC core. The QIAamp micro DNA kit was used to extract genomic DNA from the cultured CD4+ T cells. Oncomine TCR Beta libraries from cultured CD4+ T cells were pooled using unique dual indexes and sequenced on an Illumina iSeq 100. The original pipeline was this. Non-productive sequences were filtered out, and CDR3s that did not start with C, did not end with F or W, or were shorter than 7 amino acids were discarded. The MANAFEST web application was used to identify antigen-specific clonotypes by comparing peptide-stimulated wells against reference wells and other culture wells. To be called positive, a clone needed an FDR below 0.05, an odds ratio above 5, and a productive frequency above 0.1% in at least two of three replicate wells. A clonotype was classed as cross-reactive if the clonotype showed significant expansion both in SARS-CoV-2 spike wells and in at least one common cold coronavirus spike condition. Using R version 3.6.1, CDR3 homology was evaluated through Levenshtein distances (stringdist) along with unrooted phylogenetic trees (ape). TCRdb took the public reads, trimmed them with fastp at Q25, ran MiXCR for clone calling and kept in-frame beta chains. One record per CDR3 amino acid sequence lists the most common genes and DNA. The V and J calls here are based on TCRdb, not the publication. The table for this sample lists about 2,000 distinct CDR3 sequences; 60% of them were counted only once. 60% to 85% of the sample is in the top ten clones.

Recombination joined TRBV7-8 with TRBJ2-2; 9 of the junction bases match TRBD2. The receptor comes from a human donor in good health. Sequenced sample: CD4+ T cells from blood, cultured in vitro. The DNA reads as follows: TGTGCCAGCAGCTTAAGCGCTAGCGGGGTGAACACCGGGGAGCTGTTTTTT. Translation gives CASSLSASGVNTGELFF.